The present T cell receptor beta chain was sequenced within a study of molecular identifiers for immune sequencing clone quantification. Both previously described methods and listed TCR primers were employed to make bulk TCR libraries. TCRdb called the PCR reads again in MiXCR, with one record for every CDR3 protein. The data contain about 640,000 distinct CDR3 sequences, about 20% of them seen just once; the ten biggest clones take up around 0.86%. Naive CD8 T cells were picked out by sorting for CD8+CD4-CCR7+CD45RA+. At least ten counts were recorded for this clonotype. V lost 4 bases and J 2 bases, leaving 8 bases between the germline ends. CDR3 size: 12 residues. Germline values: CDR1 SQVTM, CDR2 ANQGSEA.

This clonotype was sampled from a human donor in good health. Some libraries in this study had Jurkat cell RNA spiked in. The sequencing sample was made of naive CD8+ T cells from blood, with Jurkat cell RNA spiked in. Subset reported: FACS-sorted CD8+CD4-CCR7+CD45RA+ naive T cells. This rearrangement joins TRBV29-1 to TRBJ1-1, with D perhaps matching TRBD1 (6 bases). CDR3: CSVVRGNTEAFF. CDR3 nucleotides: TGCAGCGTTGTCAGGGGTAACACTGAAGCTTTCTTT. The full variable domain, with the rest looked up from reference TRBV29-1 and TRBJ1-1, is SAVISQKPSRDICQRGTSLTIQCQVDSQVTMMFWYRQQPGQSLTLIATANQGSEATYESGFVIDKFPISRPNLTFSTLTVSNMSPEDSSIYLCSVVRGNTEAFFGQGTRLTVV.